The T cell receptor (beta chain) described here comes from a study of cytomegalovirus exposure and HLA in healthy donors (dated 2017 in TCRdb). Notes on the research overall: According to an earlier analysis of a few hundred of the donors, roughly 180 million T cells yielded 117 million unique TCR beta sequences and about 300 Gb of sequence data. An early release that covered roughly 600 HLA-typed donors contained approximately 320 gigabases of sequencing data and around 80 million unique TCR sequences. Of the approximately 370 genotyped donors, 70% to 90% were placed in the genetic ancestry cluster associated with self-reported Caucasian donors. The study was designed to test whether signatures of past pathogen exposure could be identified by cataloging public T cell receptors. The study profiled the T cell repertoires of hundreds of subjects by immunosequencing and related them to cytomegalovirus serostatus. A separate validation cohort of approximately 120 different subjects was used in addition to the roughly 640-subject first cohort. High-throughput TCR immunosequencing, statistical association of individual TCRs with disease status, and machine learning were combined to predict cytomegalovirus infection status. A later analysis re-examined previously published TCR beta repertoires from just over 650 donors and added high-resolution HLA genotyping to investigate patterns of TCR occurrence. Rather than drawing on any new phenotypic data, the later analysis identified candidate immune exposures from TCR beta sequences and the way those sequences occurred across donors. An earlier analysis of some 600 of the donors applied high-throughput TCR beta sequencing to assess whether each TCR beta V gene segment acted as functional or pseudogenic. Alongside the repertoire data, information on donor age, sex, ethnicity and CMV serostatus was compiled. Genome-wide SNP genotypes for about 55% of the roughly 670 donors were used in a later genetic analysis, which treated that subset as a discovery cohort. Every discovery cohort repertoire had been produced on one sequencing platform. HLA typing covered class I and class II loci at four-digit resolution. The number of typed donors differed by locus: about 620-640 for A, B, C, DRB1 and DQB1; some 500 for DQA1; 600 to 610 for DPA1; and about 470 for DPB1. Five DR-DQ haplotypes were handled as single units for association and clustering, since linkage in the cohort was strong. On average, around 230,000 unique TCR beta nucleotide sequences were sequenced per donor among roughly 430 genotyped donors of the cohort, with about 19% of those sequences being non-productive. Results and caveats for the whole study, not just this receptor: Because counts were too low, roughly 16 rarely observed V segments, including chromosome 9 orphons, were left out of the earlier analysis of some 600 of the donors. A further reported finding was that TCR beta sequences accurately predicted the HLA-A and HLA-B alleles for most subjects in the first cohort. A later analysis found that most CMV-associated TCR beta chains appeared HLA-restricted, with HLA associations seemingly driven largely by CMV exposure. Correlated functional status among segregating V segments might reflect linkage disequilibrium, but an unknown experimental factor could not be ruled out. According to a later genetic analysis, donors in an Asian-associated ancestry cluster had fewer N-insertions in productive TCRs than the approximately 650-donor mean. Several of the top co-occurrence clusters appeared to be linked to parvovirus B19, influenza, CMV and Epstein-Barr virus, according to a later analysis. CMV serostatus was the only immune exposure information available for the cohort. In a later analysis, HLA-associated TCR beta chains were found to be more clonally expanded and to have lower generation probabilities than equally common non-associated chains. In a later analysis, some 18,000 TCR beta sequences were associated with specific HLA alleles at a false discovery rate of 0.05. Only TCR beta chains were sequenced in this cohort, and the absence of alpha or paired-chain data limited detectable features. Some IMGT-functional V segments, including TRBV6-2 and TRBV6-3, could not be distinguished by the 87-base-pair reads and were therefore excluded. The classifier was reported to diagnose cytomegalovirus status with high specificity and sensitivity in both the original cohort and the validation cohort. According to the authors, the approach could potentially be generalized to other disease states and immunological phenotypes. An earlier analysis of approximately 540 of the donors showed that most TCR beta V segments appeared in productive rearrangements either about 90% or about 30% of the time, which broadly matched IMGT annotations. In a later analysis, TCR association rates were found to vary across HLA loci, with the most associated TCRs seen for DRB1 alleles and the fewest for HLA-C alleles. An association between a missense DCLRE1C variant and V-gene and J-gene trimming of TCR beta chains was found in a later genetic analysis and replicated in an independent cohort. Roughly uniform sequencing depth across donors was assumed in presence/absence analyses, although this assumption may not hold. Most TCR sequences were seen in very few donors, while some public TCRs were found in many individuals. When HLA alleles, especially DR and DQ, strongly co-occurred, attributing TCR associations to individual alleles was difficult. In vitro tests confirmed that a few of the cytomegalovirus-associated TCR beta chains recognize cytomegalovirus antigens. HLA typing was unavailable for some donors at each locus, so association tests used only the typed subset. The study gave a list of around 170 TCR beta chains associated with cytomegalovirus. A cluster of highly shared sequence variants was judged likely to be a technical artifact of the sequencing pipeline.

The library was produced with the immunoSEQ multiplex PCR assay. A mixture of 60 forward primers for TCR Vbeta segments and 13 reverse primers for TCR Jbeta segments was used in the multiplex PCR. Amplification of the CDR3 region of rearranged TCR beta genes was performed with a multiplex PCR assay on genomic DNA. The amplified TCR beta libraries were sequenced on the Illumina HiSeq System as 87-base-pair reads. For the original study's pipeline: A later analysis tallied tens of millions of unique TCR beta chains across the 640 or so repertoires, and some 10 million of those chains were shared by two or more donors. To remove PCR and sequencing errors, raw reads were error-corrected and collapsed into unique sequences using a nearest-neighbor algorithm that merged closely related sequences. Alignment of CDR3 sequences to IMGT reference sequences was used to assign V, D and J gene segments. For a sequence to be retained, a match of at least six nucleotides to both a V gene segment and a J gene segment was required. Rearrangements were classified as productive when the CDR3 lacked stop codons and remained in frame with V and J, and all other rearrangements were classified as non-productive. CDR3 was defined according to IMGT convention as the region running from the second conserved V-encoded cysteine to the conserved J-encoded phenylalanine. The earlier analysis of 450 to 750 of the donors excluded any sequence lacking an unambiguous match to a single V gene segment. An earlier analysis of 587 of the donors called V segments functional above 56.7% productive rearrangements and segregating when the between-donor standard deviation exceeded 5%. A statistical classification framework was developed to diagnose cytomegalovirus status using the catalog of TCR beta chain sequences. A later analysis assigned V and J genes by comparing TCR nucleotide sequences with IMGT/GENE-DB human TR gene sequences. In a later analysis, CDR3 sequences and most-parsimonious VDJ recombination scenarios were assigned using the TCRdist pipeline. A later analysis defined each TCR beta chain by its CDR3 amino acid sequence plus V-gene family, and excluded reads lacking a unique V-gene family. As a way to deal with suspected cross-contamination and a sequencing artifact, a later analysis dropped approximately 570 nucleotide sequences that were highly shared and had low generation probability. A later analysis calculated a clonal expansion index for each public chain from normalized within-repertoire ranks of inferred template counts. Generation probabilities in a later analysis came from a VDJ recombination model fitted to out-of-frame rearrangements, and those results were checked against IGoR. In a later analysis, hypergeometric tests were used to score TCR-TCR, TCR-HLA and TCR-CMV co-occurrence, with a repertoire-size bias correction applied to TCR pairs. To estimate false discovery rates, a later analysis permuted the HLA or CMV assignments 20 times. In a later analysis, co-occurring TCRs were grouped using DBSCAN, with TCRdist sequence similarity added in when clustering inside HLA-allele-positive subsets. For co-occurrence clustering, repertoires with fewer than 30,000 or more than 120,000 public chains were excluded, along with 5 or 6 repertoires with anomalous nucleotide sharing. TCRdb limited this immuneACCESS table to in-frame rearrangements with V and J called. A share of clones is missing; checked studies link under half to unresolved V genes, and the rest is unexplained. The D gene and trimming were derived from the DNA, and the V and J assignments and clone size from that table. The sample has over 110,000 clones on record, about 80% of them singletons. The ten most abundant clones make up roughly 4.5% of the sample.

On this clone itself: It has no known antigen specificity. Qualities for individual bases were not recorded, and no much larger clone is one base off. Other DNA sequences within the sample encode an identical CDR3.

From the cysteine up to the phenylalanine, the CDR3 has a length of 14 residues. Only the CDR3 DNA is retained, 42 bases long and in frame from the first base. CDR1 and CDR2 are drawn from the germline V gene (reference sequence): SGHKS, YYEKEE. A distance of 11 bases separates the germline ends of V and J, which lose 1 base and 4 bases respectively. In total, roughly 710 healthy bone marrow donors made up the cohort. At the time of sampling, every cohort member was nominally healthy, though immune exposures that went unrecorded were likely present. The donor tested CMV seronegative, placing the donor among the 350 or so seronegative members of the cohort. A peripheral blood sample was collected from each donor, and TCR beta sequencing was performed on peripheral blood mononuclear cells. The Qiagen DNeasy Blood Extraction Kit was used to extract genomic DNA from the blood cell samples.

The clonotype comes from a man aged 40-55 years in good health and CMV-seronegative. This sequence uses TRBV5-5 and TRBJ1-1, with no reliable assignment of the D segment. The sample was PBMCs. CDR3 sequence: CASSLSYSATEAFF. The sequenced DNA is TGTGCCAGCAGCTTGTCATACAGTGCCACTGAAGCTTTCTTT.